This T cell receptor (beta chain) was profiled in a study of CXCR3-negative and CXCR3-positive naive CD8 T cells. General study results and limits: Both naive subsets had comparably high diversity; memory CD8+ cells much lower. TRB CDR3 properties served as the basis for inferring TCR strength, and surface CD5 was comparable between naive subsets.

Through 5' RACE with UMI labels, the TRB cDNA libraries were prepared. Reprocessing the 5' RACE reads, TCRdb reports a single entry for every CDR3 protein and omits DNA. Its listing shows 6,500 to 8,000 distinct CDR3 sequences. As to this clonotype: Its antigen remains unknown.

Germline lookup yields CDR1 SQVTM and CDR2 ANQGSEA. The CDR3 sequence is 13 residues long. The sample taken for sequencing was naive CXCR3- CD8+ T cells from blood. As to subset: CD45RO-CCR7+CD27+CD95- naive CD8+ T cells lacking CXCR3 (TNR3-). This sequence was found in a human donor in good health. Some clones in this sample may be carry-over from other donors' samples. The chain couples TRBV29-1 to TRBJ2-1. CDR3 sequence reads: CSVEASTYNEQFF.